This TCR beta chain originates from a study of monozygotic twins with inflammatory bowel disease. Study observations and caveats: Twin concordance left repertoire similarity unchanged, with limited power a possible explanation for this lack of difference.

The CDR3 spans 17 residues. CDR1 is SEHNR, CDR2 FQNEAQ, per germline (reference sequence). Turning to this clonotype: Its cognate antigen is unknown.

TCRdb re-analyzed the 5' RACE reads; it lists each CDR3 protein once, without DNA. The sample totals some 400,000 distinct CDR3 sequences; its top ten clones hold roughly 2.3%. The sample comprised blood. This chain links TRBV7-9 with TRBJ1-2; TCRdb gives TRBD1 as the D gene, but with no DNA this cannot be confirmed. The source is a human donor with ulcerative colitis or Crohn's disease, or a healthy co-twin of an affected twin (not recorded which). The CDR3 here is CASSNSAGGLNNYGYTF.